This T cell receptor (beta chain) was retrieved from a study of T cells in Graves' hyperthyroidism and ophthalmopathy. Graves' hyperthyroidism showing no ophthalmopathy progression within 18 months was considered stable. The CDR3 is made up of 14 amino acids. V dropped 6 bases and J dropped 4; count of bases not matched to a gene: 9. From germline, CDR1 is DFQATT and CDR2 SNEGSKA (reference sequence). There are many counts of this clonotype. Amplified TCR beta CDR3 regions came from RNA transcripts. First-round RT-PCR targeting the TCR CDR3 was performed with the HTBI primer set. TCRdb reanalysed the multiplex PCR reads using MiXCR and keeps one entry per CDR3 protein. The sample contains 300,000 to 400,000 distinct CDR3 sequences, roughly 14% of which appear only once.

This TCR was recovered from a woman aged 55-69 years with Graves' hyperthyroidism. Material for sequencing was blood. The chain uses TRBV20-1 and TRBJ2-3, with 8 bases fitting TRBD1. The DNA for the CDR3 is TGCAGTGCGCCCGGGACAGGTAGTTCAGATACGCAGTATTTT. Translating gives CSAPGTGSSDTQYF.